The subject of this entry is one TCR beta chain. Its antigen is not known. This CDR3 contains 15 residues. This sample was taken from a study of T cells in localized non-small cell lung cancer. Regarding the study as a whole: Sequencing was limited to one tumor region, leaving the possibility of heterogeneity open. A higher density of T cells in blood coincided with extended overall survival.

TCRdb's table, derived via immunoSEQ multiplex PCR, lists solely in-frame clones and lacks some. The sample lists 750 or so clones, roughly 21% occurring once. The chain employs TRBV12-2 and TRBJ2-1. TRBV12-2 is a pseudogene segment. The sample here was normal lung tissue next to the tumor, taken before any cancer treatment. This TCR was recovered from a female donor over 55 with stage I lung adenocarcinoma. In DNA, the CDR3 is TGTGCAAGTCGCTCAAGGGGGGAATCTTACAATGAGCAGTTCTTC. It yields the protein CASRSRGESYNEQFF.